The TCR beta chain described here comes from a study of T cell responses to AZD1222 COVID-19 vaccine. Overall study findings and caveats: Baseline seropositivity characterized only 5 or 6 AZD1222 recipients. All repertoire sampling was performed exclusively after the peak T cell response. It should be noted that donors were predominantly white British and more often female, and clonal diversity was possibly underestimated.

The assay was immunoSEQ multiplex PCR, and TCRdb's table has in-frame clones only and misses some. The repertoire holds approximately 110,000 clones, with roughly 85% as singletons. Concerning this clone: The antigen is unknown.

CDR3 size: 13 residues. Germline CDR1 and CDR2: SGHVS and FQNEAQ. Unmatched junction bases numbered 4, after V lost 5 bases and J lost 4 bases. The chain is built from TRBV7-8 and TRBJ1-2; TRBD1 agrees at 7 bases. The clonotype originates from an adult who received the AZD1222 COVID-19 vaccine. The material sequenced was peripheral blood, taken 28 days after the second AZD1222 dose. CDR3 DNA sequence: TGTGCCAGCAGCGCGGGACAGACCTATGGCTACACCTTC. Amino acid sequence: CASSAGQTYGYTF. The full variable domain, in which reference TRBV7-8 and TRBJ1-2 provide the parts outside the CDR3, is GAGVSQSPRYKVAKRGQDVALRCDPISGHVSLFWYQQALGQGPEFLTYFQNEAQLDKSGLPSDRFFAERPEGSVSTLKIQRTQQEDSAVYLCASSAGQTYGYTFGSGTRLTVV.